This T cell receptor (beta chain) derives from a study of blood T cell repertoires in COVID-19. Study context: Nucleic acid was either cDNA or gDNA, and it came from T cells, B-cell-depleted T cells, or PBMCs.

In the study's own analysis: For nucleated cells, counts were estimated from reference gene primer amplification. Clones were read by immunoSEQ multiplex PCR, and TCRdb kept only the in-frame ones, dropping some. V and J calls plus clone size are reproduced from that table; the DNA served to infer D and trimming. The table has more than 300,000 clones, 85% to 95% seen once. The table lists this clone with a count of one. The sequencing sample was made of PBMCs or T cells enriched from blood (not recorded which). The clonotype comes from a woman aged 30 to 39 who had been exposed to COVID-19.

In nucleotides, the CDR3 is TGTGCCAGCAGCGAGAGGACAGCCGTTAACTATGGCTACACCTTC. Translation: CASSERTAVNYGYTF. This chain joins TRBV7-2 and TRBJ1-2; D possibly corresponds to TRBD1 (6 bases). Deletions cut 5 bases from V and 1 base from J, with 14 bases between. The CDR3 runs to 15 residues. Germline V gives CDR1 SGHTA, CDR2 FQGNSA.